Below are 13 T cell receptor beta chains sequenced from a single sample in a study of radiation and T cells in renal cell carcinoma. The treatment: treatment-naive control, cytoreductive nephrectomy. Profiled with immunoSEQ multiplex PCR; TCRdb holds only in-frame clones, not every one. In the table there are approximately 21,000 clones, nearly 55% of which are singletons. The sample in question was tumor tissue, obtained from a patient whose treatment was nephrectomy without radiotherapy. The receptors derive from a human donor with renal cell carcinoma.

The genes are TRBV6-6 and TRBJ2-3, with no clear D. Trimming shortened V by 8 bases and J by 1 base, and 10 bases separated the two germline ends. Per the germline V gene, CDR1 is MNHNY and CDR2 is SVGAGI (reference sequence). This CDR3 contains 13 residues. DNA of the CDR3: TGTGCCAGCGGCTATTGGGGCACAGATACGCAGTATTTT. Protein product: CASGYWGTDTQYF.

The rearrangement joins TRBV5-1 to TRBJ2-1, with 9 bases matching TRBD1. With 3 bases clipped from V and 9 bases from J, the junction kept 4 bases outside the gene matches. Germline CDR1 SGHRS, CDR2 YFSETQ. This CDR3 region has 13 residues. The CDR3 is CASSSGTGSEQFF. CDR3 nucleotides: TGCGCCAGCAGCTCCGGGACAGGGAGTGAGCAGTTCTTC.

This rearrangement joins TRBV4-3 to TRBJ2-2; 10 positions agree with TRBD2. V lost 4 bases to trimming and J lost 1 base; unmatched junction nucleotides: 6. This CDR3 has 17 amino acids. Germline V gene lookup returns CDR1 LGHNA and CDR2 YSLEER. CDR3: CASSRAASGGNTGELFF. CDR3 bases: TGCGCCAGCAGCCGGGCCGCTAGCGGGGGGAACACCGGGGAGCTGTTTTTT.

This clone has just one count. The CDR3 DNA sequence: TGCAGCGTTGAGGGGGGCAGGGGAGCAGATACGCAGTATTTT. Protein sequence: CSVEGGRGADTQYF. V gene TRBV29-1 combines with J gene TRBJ2-3, with D perhaps TRBD1 or TRBD2 (6 bases each). Trimming took off 3 bases at V and 4 bases at J, with 14 bases between the two ends. Germline lookup yields CDR1 SQVTM and CDR2 ANQGSEA. The CDR3 runs 14 residues.

CDR3: CASTSGGLRTEAFF. CDR3 nucleotides: TGTGCCAGTACCTCTGGAGGGTTGAGGACTGAAGCTTTCTTT. V is TRBV19 and J is TRBJ1-1; D is ambiguous. Germline CDR1 is LNHDA and CDR2 is SQIVND (reference sequence). The V gene lost 7 bases and the J gene lost 5 bases, with 17 bases spanning the gap. The CDR3 extends over 14 amino acids.

This chain links TRBV4-1 with TRBJ1-2, with 10 positions matching TRBD1. CDR1 and CDR2 (germline): MGHRA, YSYEKL. The CDR3 length is 14 residues. V lost 1 base to trimming and J lost 8 bases; unmatched junction nucleotides: 4. This CDR3 is CASSQAGTGAGYTF. The CDR3 bases are TGCGCCAGCAGCCAAGCCGGGACAGGGGCCGGCTACACCTTC.

The V and J genes are TRBV7-8 and TRBJ1-4; no reliable D call. Germline values: CDR1 SGHVS, CDR2 FQNEAQ. The CDR3 contains 14 residues. Trimming pared 3 bases from V and 3 bases from J, leaving 8 bases between. Written as DNA, the CDR3 is TGTGCCAGCAGCTTCTCTGGGGCTAATGAAAAACTGTTTTTT. Its protein is CASSFSGANEKLFF.

This clone was observed once. The rearrangement joins TRBV6-6 to TRBJ2-3; the D gene is possibly TRBD2 (5 bases). Trimming cost V 0 bases and J 5 bases, with 15 bases left between them. CDR3 length: 16 residues. Germline-derived CDR1 and CDR2 are MNHNY and SVGAGI (reference sequence). The CDR3 spells CASSYSDYKLEDTQYF. Here the CDR3 DNA reads TGTGCCAGCAGTTACTCAGACTACAAGTTAGAAGATACGCAGTATTTT.

The V and J genes are TRBV7-2 and TRBJ1-5, with D perhaps matching TRBD1 (6 bases). From germline, CDR1 is SGHTA and CDR2 FQGNSA. V shed 1 base and J shed 2 bases, with 12 bases lying between them. This CDR3 region has 16 residues. CDR3 sequence (DNA): TGTGCCAGCAGCTTAGTGGCAGGGGAGGGCAATCAGCCCCAGCATTTT. This translates into CASSLVAGEGNQPQHF. Full variable domain (remainder filled in from reference TRBV7-2 and TRBJ1-5): GAGVSQSPSNKVTEKGKDVELRCDPISGHTALYWYRQSLGQGLEFLIYFQGNSAPDKSGLPSDRFSAERTGGSVSTLTIQRTQQEDSAVYLCASSLVAGEGNQPQHFGDGTRLSIL.

This clone was detected only once. As DNA, the CDR3 is TGTGCCAGCAGCGACGGTACCCGTGCAGGGAGTGGAAACACCATATATTTT. It is translated as CASSDGTRAGSGNTIYF. V and J are TRBV5-6 and TRBJ1-3, with a tentative D call TRBD1 (5 bases). This CDR3 comprises 17 residues. The germline V gene has CDR1 SGHDT and CDR2 YYEEEE. Trimming shortened V by 4 bases and J by 3 bases, and 20 bases separated the two germline ends. The complete variable domain, with remaining parts taken from reference TRBV5-6 and TRBJ1-3, reads DAGVTQSPTHLIKTRGQQVTLRCSPKSGHDTVSWYQQALGQGPQFIFQYYEEEERQRGNFPDRFSGHQFPNYSSELNVNALLLGDSALYLCASSDGTRAGSGNTIYFGEGSWLTVV.

This clone was seen a handful of times. The chain couples TRBV7-2 to TRBJ1-3; possibly TRBD1 for D (5 bases). Per the germline V gene, CDR1 is SGHTA and CDR2 is FQGNSA. V was pared by 7 bases and J by 0 bases, with 13 bases between. The CDR3 covers 15 residues. The CDR3 sequence is CASTRGGFSGNTIYF. The CDR3 DNA follows: TGTGCCAGCACCCGTGGGGGGTTCTCTGGAAACACCATATATTTT.

Only a few counts were recorded for this clone. The J gene is TRBJ2-1, the V gene TRBV7-2; D is ambiguous. The CDR3 has 15 amino acids. Germline V gives CDR1 SGHTA, CDR2 FQGNSA. The ends were cut back, 3 bases at V and 0 bases at J, with 9 bases in the middle. CDR3: CASSLSIPSYNEQFF. CDR3 nucleotide sequence: TGTGCCAGCAGCTTGTCCATTCCCTCCTACAATGAGCAGTTCTTC.

The chain recombines TRBV4-2 with TRBJ2-2; 8 nucleotides match TRBD2. CDR3 size: 18 residues. The junction had 11 bases not matched to a gene; V was cut back by 5 bases and J by 0 bases. In germline, CDR1 is LGHNA, CDR2 YNFKEQ. The CDR3 DNA sequence: TGTGCCAGCAGCTTACGGACCGGGGGGGTAACGAACACCGGGGAGCTGTTTTTT. Translating it yields CASSLRTGGVTNTGELFF.